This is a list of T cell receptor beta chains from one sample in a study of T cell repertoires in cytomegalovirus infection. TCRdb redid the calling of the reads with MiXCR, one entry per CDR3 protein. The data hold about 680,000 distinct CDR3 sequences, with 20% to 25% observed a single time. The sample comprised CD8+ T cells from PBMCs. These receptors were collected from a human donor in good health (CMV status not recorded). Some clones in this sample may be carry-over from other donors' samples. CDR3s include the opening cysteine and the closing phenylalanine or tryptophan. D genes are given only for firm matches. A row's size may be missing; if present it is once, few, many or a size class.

TGCAGTGCTAGAGATTCCGGGACAGGGACGTACGAGCAGTACTTC,CSARDSGTGTYEQYF,TRBD1,TRBJ2-7,few,TRBV20-1
TGTGCCAGCAGTGAAGAGTGGGTTATGTACACTGAAGCTTTCTTT,CASSEEWVMYTEAFF,NA,TRBJ1-1,many,TRBV6-1
TGTGCCAGCAGTTTTTTCATCGGTGAGGGATCAAGCAATCAGCCCCAGCATTTT,CASSFFIGEGSSNQPQHF,NA,TRBJ1-5,many,TRBV6-6
TGTGCCAGCAGGGATGATAGCGGGGCTCAAGAGACCCAGTACTTC,CASRDDSGAQETQYF,TRBD2,TRBJ2-5,NA,TRBV6-5
TGCAGTGCTAGATCGCGGGGGGGAACCTACGAGCAGTACTTC,CSARSRGGTYEQYF,TRBD2,TRBJ2-7,NA,TRBV20-1
TGCAGCGTCCAAGGGGCGGGCGTCACTGAAGCTTTCTTT,CSVQGAGVTEAFF,NA,TRBJ1-1,NA,TRBV29-1
TGTGCCAGCAGCTTAAGTGAGGCCAACGTCCTGACTTTC,CASSLSEANVLTF,NA,TRBJ2-6,many,TRBV7-6
TGTGCCAGCAGCCAATTTCCGGGACCGCGGGAGCAGTACTTC,CASSQFPGPREQYF,NA,TRBJ2-7,few,TRBV12-3/TRBV12-4
TGTGCCAGCAGCCAAGAGATACCTCAACCGGATACGCAGTATTTT,CASSQEIPQPDTQYF,NA,TRBJ2-3,few,TRBV14
TGTGCTAGTAAGGCAGGCCATCAAGAGACCCAGTACTTC,CASKAGHQETQYF,NA,TRBJ2-5,NA,TRBV12-5
TGCGCCACCAAAAACAGGGACGGCTACACCTTC,CATKNRDGYTF,NA,TRBJ1-2,NA,TRBV10-2
TGTGCCAGCAGCCAAGCCCCATGGGAGACCCAGTACTTC,CASSQAPWETQYF,NA,TRBJ2-5,NA,TRBV14
TGCAGTGCTAGACCTTGGGGGCTGGAGTTGAACACTGAAGCTTTCTTT,CSARPWGLELNTEAFF,NA,TRBJ1-1,NA,TRBV20-1
TGTGCCAGCAGTGAGGGGGCCTCTGAGCAGTTCTTC,CASSEGASEQFF,TRBD1,TRBJ2-1,few,TRBV7-9
TGCAGCGTTGAAGAAAGGGGGCGCGGAACCGGGGAGCTGTTTTTT,CSVEERGRGTGELFF,TRBD1,TRBJ2-2,NA,TRBV29-1